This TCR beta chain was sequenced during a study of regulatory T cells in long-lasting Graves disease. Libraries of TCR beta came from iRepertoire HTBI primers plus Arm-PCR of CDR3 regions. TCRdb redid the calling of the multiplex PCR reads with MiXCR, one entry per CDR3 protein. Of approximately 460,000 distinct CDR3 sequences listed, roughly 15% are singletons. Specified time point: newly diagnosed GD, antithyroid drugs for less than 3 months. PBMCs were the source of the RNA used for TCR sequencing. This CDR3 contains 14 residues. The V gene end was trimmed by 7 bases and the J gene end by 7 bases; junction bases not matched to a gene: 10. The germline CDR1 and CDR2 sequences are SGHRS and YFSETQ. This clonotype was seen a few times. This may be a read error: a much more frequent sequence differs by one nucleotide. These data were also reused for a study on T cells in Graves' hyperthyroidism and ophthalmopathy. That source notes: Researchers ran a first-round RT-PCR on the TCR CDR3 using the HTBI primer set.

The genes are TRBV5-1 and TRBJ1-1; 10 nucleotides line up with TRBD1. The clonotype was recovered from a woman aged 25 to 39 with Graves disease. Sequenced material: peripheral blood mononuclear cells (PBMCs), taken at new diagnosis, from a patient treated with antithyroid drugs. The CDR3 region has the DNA TGCGCCAGCGGCACCCGACGGGACAGGGGTGAAGCTTTCTTT. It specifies CASGTRRDRGEAFF.